The clone carrying this T cell receptor (beta chain) occurred a few times. Its target is unknown. The data originate from a study of T cells after yellow fever vaccination. Across the study: SMART-Seq v4 Ultra Low Input served to prepare low-cell-number fractions. Study-level results: The study found a weaker secondary response that peaked faster, day 5 versus 15. Among primary-vaccination clones, most reappeared after the booster, at approximately 96% for CD4 and around 91% for CD8.

Looked up from germline, CDR1 is SGHRS and CDR2 is YFSETQ. The ends were cut back, 2 bases at V and 5 bases at J, with 19 bases in the middle. This CDR3 region has 16 residues. Universal primer sites and UMIs were introduced during 5'RACE template-switching synthesis of TCR cDNA. TCRdb independently ran MiXCR on the 5' RACE reads; one entry per CDR3 protein. The sample lists around 320,000 distinct CDR3 sequences, about 10% seen once, with 3.3% in the top ten. The sequences come from CD4+ T cells sorted from PBMCs, collected 45 days after the yellow fever booster vaccination. The V gene is TRBV5-1, the J gene TRBJ2-5; D tentatively reads TRBD1 or TRBD2 (5 bases each). The sequence derives from a man aged 18 to 29 who received the YFV17D yellow fever vaccine. The CDR3 reads CASSFRDPQRGETQYF. CDR3 DNA sequence: TGCGCCAGCAGCTTCCGGGACCCCCAACGCGGGGAGACCCAGTACTTC.